Presented here are 23 T cell receptor beta chains from one specimen sequenced in a study of blood T cell repertoires in COVID-19. This table comes from immunoSEQ multiplex PCR, and its TCRdb copy is limited to in-frame clones, with some not included. The repertoire has over 100,000 clones, about four fifths of them found once; the top ten carry about 10%. Sequencing was performed on peripheral blood. Every receptor here comes from a human donor in a cohort sampled during active COVID-19.

For this clone: In the same sample, other DNA sequences code for this CDR3. This chain connects TRBV6-1 to TRBJ2-6, with TRBD1 matching over 7 bases. The CDR3 is 16 residues long. Germline-derived CDR1 and CDR2 are MNHNS and SASEGT. Trimming at V came to 4 bases and at J to 0 bases, leaving 3 bases not matched to a gene. As DNA, the CDR3 is TGTGCCAGCAGTGGACAGGGATCCTCTGGGGCCAACGTCCTGACTTTC. This gives the protein CASSGQGSSGANVLTF.

This chain joins TRBV28 and TRBJ1-5; D uncertain. Germline V lookup: CDR1 MDHEN, CDR2 SYDVKM. Trimming pared 6 bases from V and 6 bases from J, leaving 15 bases between. This CDR3 comprises 14 residues. The CDR3 reads CASRLDREGQPQHF. CDR3 nucleotide sequence: TGTGCCAGCAGACTAGACCGGGAGGGTCAGCCCCAGCATTTT.

The gene calls are TRBV7-3 and TRBJ2-2; 10 bases are shared with TRBD1. This CDR3 contains 18 residues. CDR1 and CDR2 (germline): SGHTA, FQGTGA. V was pared by 1 base and J by 5 bases, with 10 bases of the junction left unmatched. The CDR3 DNA reads as TGTGCCAGCAGCTTAAGGGCTCCCGGGACAGGGGTAACCGGGGAGCTGTTTTTT. Its protein is CASSLRAPGTGVTGELFF.

The chain employs TRBV5-5 and TRBJ2-1; 10 bases line up with TRBD2. Germline CDR1 reads SGHKS; CDR2 reads YYEKEE (reference sequence). Trimming removed 0 bases from V and 3 bases from J; junction bases left unmatched: 0. The CDR3 loop spans 15 amino acids. The CDR3 DNA sequence: TGTGCCAGCAGCTTGGTAGCGGGGGGCTACAATGAGCAGTTCTTC. Protein product: CASSLVAGGYNEQFF. Full variable domain (outside the CDR3, taken from reference TRBV5-5 and TRBJ2-1): DAGVTQSPTHLIKTRGQQVTLRCSPISGHKSVSWYQQVLGQGPQFIFQYYEKEERGRGNFPDRFSARQFPNYSSELNVNALLLGDSALYLCASSLVAGGYNEQFFGPGTRLTVL.

This clone occurred once. This chain's CDR3 is CASSDRGWGLFF. The CDR3 DNA sequence: TGTGCCAGCAGTGACAGGGGCTGGGGACTGTTTTTT. V and J are TRBV28 and TRBJ1-4, with 8 positions matching TRBD1. Unmatched junction bases numbered 6, after V lost 5 bases and J lost 13 bases. The CDR3 is made up of 12 amino acids. The germline V gene has CDR1 MDHEN and CDR2 SYDVKM.

The J gene is TRBJ2-3, the V gene TRBV19, with D possibly being TRBD1 (5 bases). CDR1 LNHDA and CDR2 SQIVND come from the germline V gene (reference sequence). The V end was cut by 0 bases, the J end by 11 bases, with 12 bases between. CDR3 size: 13 residues. The CDR3 DNA reads TGTGCCAGTAGTATAGAGGTCCAGGGTAAGCAGTATTTT. This gives the protein CASSIEVQGKQYF.

The chain employs TRBV28 and TRBJ2-7, with 7 bases aligning to TRBD1. The CDR3 contains 15 residues. Germline CDR1 and CDR2: MDHEN and SYDVKM. Germline trimming cut 4 bases from V and 3 bases from J; bases unmatched to any gene: 9. This CDR3 reads CASSSGTAGGYEQYF. The CDR3, as DNA: TGTGCCAGCAGTTCGGGAACAGCAGGGGGCTACGAGCAGTACTTC.

This chain uses TRBV6-5 with TRBJ1-2; D gene ambiguous. Germline values: CDR1 MNHEY, CDR2 SVGAGI. This CDR3 is 12 amino acids long. This CDR3 reads CQTRSSNYGYTF. As DNA, the CDR3 is TGTCAAACGAGGTCCTCTAACTATGGCTACACCTTC.

This rearrangement joins TRBV11-2 to TRBJ2-7; TRBD2 matches at 9 bases. Germline V gene sequence: CDR1 SGHAT, CDR2 FQNNGV. This CDR3 has 15 residues. V lost 2 bases, J lost 3 bases, and 5 bases stayed unmatched. The CDR3 DNA reads TGTGCCAGCAGCTTATCAAGCGGGGGGATCTACGAGCAGTACTTC. This translates into CASSLSSGGIYEQYF.

This clone was recorded only once. The J gene is TRBJ2-7, the V gene TRBV7-2; TRBD2 matches 10 bases. The CDR3 runs to 19 residues. The germline CDR1 and CDR2 sequences are SGHTA and FQGNSA. The V and J ends lost 3 bases and 4 bases, in that order; junction bases with no gene match: 18. In nucleotides, the CDR3 is TGTGCCAGCAGCTTCCAGGTCGGGGTAGCGGGGGGCATGGGGTACGAGCAGTACTTC. This gives the protein CASSFQVGVAGGMGYEQYF.

The gene calls are TRBV19 and TRBJ2-2; D may be TRBD1 (5 bases). V was clipped by 3 bases and J by 0 bases, with 11 bases between them. The CDR3 loop spans 16 amino acids. From germline, CDR1 is LNHDA and CDR2 SQIVND (reference sequence). Written as DNA, the CDR3 is TGTGCCAGTAGTATGAGGACATACGCGAACACCGGGGAGCTGTTTTTT. It translates to CASSMRTYANTGELFF.

This clone has more than one count but fewer than ten. This specimen includes other DNA sequences encoding the same CDR3. The CDR3 loop reads CASSWDRGYEQYF. Written as DNA, the CDR3 is TGTGCCAGTAGTTGGGACAGGGGTTACGAGCAGTACTTC. V is TRBV19 and J is TRBJ2-7, with 10 bases identical to TRBD1. V lost 5 bases, J lost 4 bases, and 2 bases stayed unmatched. CDR3 length: 13 amino acids. The V gene's germline CDR1 is LNHDA and CDR2 SQIVND (reference sequence).

This chain links TRBV3-1 (or the pseudogene TRBV3-2) with TRBJ1-2; D is uncertain. The V gene's germline CDR1 is LGHDT and CDR2 YNNKEL (reference sequence). Trimming removed 1 base from V and 8 bases from J, with 8 bases in between. The CDR3 runs 12 residues. CDR3 in DNA: TGTGCCAGCAGCCAAGCACGCTACGGCTACACCTTC. Translated, it gives CASSQARYGYTF.

J is TRBJ2-3 and V is TRBV9; D is undetermined. Germline V gives CDR1 SGDLS, CDR2 YYNGEE. This CDR3 has 13 amino acids. The V end was cut by 0 bases, the J end by 3 bases, with 5 bases between. The DNA for the CDR3 is TGTGCCAGCAGCGTAGACTGGACAGATACGCAGTATTTT. Its translation is CASSVDWTDTQYF.

CDR3: CASSLDFGGEQFF. DNA for the CDR3: TGTGCCAGCAGCTTAGATTTCGGAGGGGAGCAGTTCTTC. The V gene is TRBV11-2, the J gene TRBJ2-1, with D possibly TRBD2 on 6 matching bases. V was cut by 0 bases and J by 10 bases, with 10 bases left in between. The CDR3 runs to 13 residues. Looked up from germline, CDR1 is SGHAT and CDR2 is FQNNGV.

The V and J genes are TRBV6-4 and TRBJ2-2; 8 bases agree with TRBD1. This CDR3 has 15 residues. Germline V lookup: CDR1 MRHNA, CDR2 SNTAGT. With V trimmed by 0 bases and J by 6 bases, 3 bases remained unmatched. This chain's CDR3 is CASSDSVQGAGELFF. CDR3 bases: TGTGCCAGCAGTGACTCGGTACAGGGGGCCGGGGAGCTGTTTTTT.

In its sample, this clone was seen a few times. The rearrangement joins TRBV7-8 to TRBJ1-6; 9 nucleotides align to TRBD1. Looked up from germline, CDR1 is SGHVS and CDR2 is FQNEAQ. V shed 5 bases, J shed 7 bases, and the junction held 3 bases outside the gene matches. The CDR3 sequence is 14 residues long. The CDR3 region has the DNA TGTGCCAGCAGCCCGGACAGGGGCAATTCACCCCTCCACTTT. The encoded protein is CASSPDRGNSPLHF.

The V call is TRBV12-3 or TRBV12-4, the J call TRBJ1-2; the D is unclear. The germline V and J ends were trimmed by 3 bases and 8 bases, with 10 bases remaining between them. The CDR3 contains 12 residues. The CDR3 loop reads CASSLEGRGYTF. For the CDR3, the DNA is TGTGCCAGCAGTTTGGAGGGTAGAGGCTACACCTTC.

There are a few counts of this clone. V and J are TRBV6-1 and TRBJ1-4, with D unresolved. The V gene's germline CDR1 is MNHNS and CDR2 SASEGT. This CDR3 contains 15 residues. V was pared by 0 bases and J by 8 bases, with 13 bases between. The CDR3 DNA follows: TGTGCCAGCAGTGAAGCGGGCGGGTTAGAAGAAAAACTGTTTTTT. It yields the protein CASSEAGGLEEKLFF.

This clone was seen just once. The J gene is TRBJ1-3, the V gene TRBV9, with D unclear. The CDR3 covers 15 residues. CDR1 is SGDLS and CDR2 is YYNGEE in the germline V gene. The germline V and J ends were trimmed by 3 bases and 4 bases, with 14 bases remaining between them. The CDR3 DNA is TGTGCCAGCAGCGCTGACATTCGCGTCGGAAACACCATATATTTT. Residues: CASSADIRVGNTIYF.

The chain uses TRBV7-2 and TRBJ2-2; perhaps TRBD2 as D (6 bases). The CDR3 contains 15 residues. Germline loops: CDR1 SGHTA, CDR2 FQGNSA. The germline V and J ends were trimmed by 2 bases and 4 bases, with 11 bases remaining between them. The CDR3 bases are TGTGCCAGCAGCTTAAGGGACTCGGGCACCGGGGAGCTGTTTTTT. The encoded protein is CASSLRDSGTGELFF.

This clone has just a few counts. The CDR3 region is CASQSAGRGTEAFF. The CDR3 region has the DNA TGTGCCAGCCAATCCGCAGGGAGGGGCACTGAAGCTTTCTTT. The V and J genes are TRBV2 and TRBJ1-1, with D perhaps matching TRBD1 (5 bases). The ends were cut back, 8 bases at V and 4 bases at J, with 17 bases in the middle. CDR1 SNHLY and CDR2 FYNNEI come from the germline V gene. The CDR3 runs 14 residues. The variable domain in full, with the rest retrieved from reference TRBV2 and TRBJ1-1, is EPEVTQTPSHQVTQMGQEVILRCVPISNHLYFYWYRQILGQKVEFLVSFYNNEISEKSEIFDDQFSVERPDGSNFTLKIRSTKLEDSAMYFCASQSAGRGTEAFFGQGTRLTVV.

The CDR3: CASSLAVAYGYNEQFF. CDR3 in DNA: TGTGCCAGCAGCTTAGCCGTCGCCTATGGCTACAATGAGCAGTTCTTC. The chain carries TRBV11-2 and TRBJ2-1; unclear D gene. Germline V lookup: CDR1 SGHAT, CDR2 FQNNGV. V shed 1 base and J shed 3 bases, with 13 bases lying between them. There are 16 residues in the CDR3.